This T cell receptor beta chain was sequenced during a study of T cells in Graves' hyperthyroidism and ophthalmopathy. Study-level points and caveats: Most thyroid clonotypes expanded above 0.001 were also detected in blood.

Germline-derived CDR1 and CDR2 are LGHDT and YNNKEL (reference sequence). The CDR3 runs to 15 residues. V gave up 4 bases and J gave up 3 bases; unmatched junction bases: 7. Template material for amplifying TCR beta CDR3 regions consisted of RNA transcripts. Researchers ran a first-round RT-PCR on the TCR CDR3 using the HTBI primer set. TCRdb redid the calling of the multiplex PCR reads with MiXCR, one entry per CDR3 protein. The table lists roughly 360,000 distinct CDR3 sequences, around an eighth of them singletons. Diagnosis rested on symptoms, serum thyroxine and TRAb, thyroid ultrasound, and orbital computed tomography. A remark on this clonotype: What it recognizes is unknown. A clone one base away is much larger, so this may be a read error.

The sequencing sample was made of blood. This receptor was obtained from a man aged 25-40 years with Graves' hyperthyroidism that later progressed to Graves' ophthalmopathy. This chain connects TRBV3-1 to TRBJ1-1, with 8 bases fitting TRBD1. CDR3 protein: CASSRTGIMDTEAFF. DNA for the CDR3: TGTGCCAGCAGCCGGACAGGGATCATGGACACTGAAGCTTTCTTT.